The 14 T cell receptor beta chains below all came from one sample that was sequenced in a study of CD8 T cells in Susac syndrome (dated by TCRdb to the late 2010s). Libraries were built with the immunoSEQ multiplex PCR assay. RNA was extracted with the RNeasy kit and roughly 0.45 to 1 ug was reverse transcribed using random hexamers. In-frame beta chains were kept once TCRdb had trimmed the public reads at Q25 with fastp and called clones with MiXCR. Rows merge per CDR3 protein into single entries with the most common DNA and genes. The sample records 150,000 to 190,000 distinct CDR3 sequences, about 95% of which are singletons. The ten largest account for approximately 0.17% of the sample. The sequenced sample consisted of CD4+ T cells from PBMCs. Receptors were obtained from a human donor with Susac syndrome.

The rearrangement links TRBV24-1 to TRBJ1-2, with D uncertain. V lost 4 bases to trimming and J lost 8 bases, with 10 bases between them. The CDR3 consists of 12 residues. Germline V CDR1 and CDR2: KGHDR, SFDVKD. The CDR3 DNA reads TGTGCCACCAGTGACCCCAACGACGGCTACACCTTC. Translated, it gives CATSDPNDGYTF.

This chain joins TRBV9 and TRBJ2-3, with TRBD2 matching 11 bases. Per germline, CDR1 SGDLS and CDR2 YYNGEE. The CDR3 is made up of 16 amino acids. The V gene end was trimmed by 3 bases and the J gene end by 3 bases; junction bases not matched to a gene: 6. The CDR3 DNA reads TGTGCCAGCAGCGCACTAGCGGGGGAGGGAACAGATACGCAGTATTTT. It codes for CASSALAGEGTDTQYF. Full variable domain (missing parts from reference TRBV9 and TRBJ2-3): DSGVTQTPKHLITATGQRVTLRCSPRSGDLSVYWYQQSLDQGLQFLIQYYNGEERAKGNILERFSAQQFPDLHSELNLSSLELGDSALYFCASSALAGEGTDTQYFGPGTRLTVL.

On this clonotype: Compared with germline, one end of the junction differs, possibly owing to a read error. The rearrangement links TRBV20-1 to TRBJ1-1; D is unclear. Germline CDR1 reads DFQATT; CDR2 reads SNEGSKA (reference sequence). The CDR3 is made up of 11 amino acids. Written as DNA, the CDR3 is TGCAGTGCTGACCCCCCCCCAGACATAACCTTT. Residues: CSADPPPDITF.

This clonotype was recorded once. V and J are TRBV29-1 and TRBJ1-6; 7 bases match TRBD1. The CDR3 has 13 amino acids. CDR1 is SQVTM and CDR2 is ANQGSEA in the germline V gene. The V segment lost 7 bases and the J segment 8 bases; nucleotides outside the gene matches: 8. This chain's CDR3 is CSAASQGDSPLHF. The CDR3 DNA reads TGCAGCGCCGCTAGCCAGGGGGATTCACCCCTCCACTTT.

The chain links TRBV25-1 to TRBJ1-3; D is uncertain. Germline loops: CDR1 MGHDK, CDR2 SYGVNS. This CDR3 comprises 15 residues. Trimming pared 2 bases from V and 4 bases from J, leaving 12 bases between. The chain's CDR3 is CASSEHGSKGNTIYF. The CDR3 region has the DNA TGTGCCAGCAGTGAACACGGAAGCAAAGGAAACACCATATATTTT.

The chain has TRBV18 and TRBJ2-7; TRBD2 might be the D (6 bases). The CDR3 sequence is 14 residues long. V was trimmed by 4 bases and J by 3 bases, leaving 13 bases between them. Germline V gives CDR1 KGHSH, CDR2 LQKENI. The CDR3 DNA is TGTGCCAGCTCACAATCCGGGACTGGCTACGAGCAGTACTTC. Its translation is CASSQSGTGYEQYF.

J is TRBJ2-7 and V is TRBV18, with no clear D. The CDR3 loop spans 12 amino acids. Per the germline V gene, CDR1 is KGHSH and CDR2 is LQKENI. Trimming removed 1 base at V and 5 bases at J, with 6 bases between. CDR3 DNA: TGTGCCAGCTCACCACGGCTCGACGAGCAGTACTTC. It encodes CASSPRLDEQYF.

The chain recombines TRBV20-1 with TRBJ2-6, with TRBD1 identical over 7 bases. The germline V gene has CDR1 DFQATT and CDR2 SNEGSKA (reference sequence). Unmatched junction bases numbered 6, after V lost 6 bases and J lost 4 bases. The CDR3 totals 14 residues. The DNA of the CDR3 is TGCAGTGCCCAGACAGGGACAGGGGCCAACGTCCTGACTTTC. Its protein is CSAQTGTGANVLTF.

The genes are TRBV29-1 and TRBJ1-1, with D maybe TRBD1 (6 bases). Trimming removed 4 bases from V and 1 base from J, with 10 bases in between. Germline-derived CDR1 and CDR2 are SQVTM and ANQGSEA. The CDR3 has 13 residues. Written as DNA, the CDR3 is TGCAGCGTTGGGGGGGCTTCGAACACTGAAGCTTTCTTT. Translated: CSVGGASNTEAFF.

This clonotype was observed once. The genes are TRBV6-5 and TRBJ2-1, with 10 bases fitting TRBD1. This CDR3 region has 15 residues. The V segment lost 6 bases and the J segment 10 bases; nucleotides outside the gene matches: 12. Germline V lookup: CDR1 MNHEY, CDR2 SVGAGI. The CDR3 sequence is CASRTGTGATWEQFF. In DNA, the CDR3 is TGTGCCAGCAGAACCGGGACAGGGGCTACATGGGAGCAGTTCTTC.

This rearrangement joins TRBV5-6 to TRBJ2-7; unclear D gene. This CDR3 comprises 13 residues. V was trimmed by 2 bases and J by 0 bases, leaving 6 bases between them. CDR1 is SGHDT and CDR2 is YYEEEE in the germline V gene. CDR3 loop: CASSFVTSYEQYF. The CDR3 DNA follows: TGTGCCAGCAGCTTTGTCACCTCCTACGAGCAGTACTTC.

The V call is TRBV14, the J call TRBJ1-1, with D unclear. CDR3 length: 12 amino acids. Trimming removed 2 bases at V and 4 bases at J, with 5 bases between. The germline V gene encodes CDR1 SGHDN and CDR2 FVKESK. The DNA of the CDR3 is TGTGCCAGCAGCCAATACCCCACTGAAGCTTTCTTT. Translated, it gives CASSQYPTEAFF.

The genes are TRBV6-6 and TRBJ2-2; D unclear. Looked up from germline, CDR1 is MNHNY and CDR2 is SVGAGI (reference sequence). Trimming shortened V by 8 bases and J by 1 base, and 5 bases separated the two germline ends. The CDR3 has 12 amino acids. CDR3 nucleotide sequence: TGTGCCAGCGGCAGGAACACCGGGGAGCTGTTTTTT. Translating it yields CASGRNTGELFF.

The V call is TRBV15, the J call TRBJ1-1; unclear D gene. The CDR3 runs 15 residues. Germline assignment: CDR1 LNHNV and CDR2 YYDKDF (reference sequence). V lost 5 bases and J lost 0, with 13 bases in between. The CDR3 DNA is TGTGCCACCAGCGAACCTCCTGGGTTGAACACTGAAGCTTTCTTT. This translates into CATSEPPGLNTEAFF.